Each of the 15 T cell receptor beta chains below was sequenced from the same sample in a study of T-cell reconstitution after alpha-beta-depleted transplantation in children. Unique molecular identifiers were used in preparing the TCRbeta library. TCRdb processed the PCR reads anew with MiXCR; each CDR3 protein has one entry. The table shows hundreds of thousands of distinct CDR3 sequences, with around a third occurring only once. The sample here was PBMCs from the stem cell graft donor, taken from the stem cell graft. These receptors originate from a human donor who donated a stem cell graft to a child with aplastic anemia.

V usage is TRBV6-2 or TRBV6-3 and J usage is TRBJ1-5; a weak D match, TRBD1 (6 bases). The germline V and J ends were trimmed by 5 bases and 0 bases, with 11 bases remaining between them. CDR1 is MNHEY, CDR2 SVGEGT, per germline. CDR3 length: 15 residues. The CDR3 bases are TGTGCCAGCAGTCGACAGGACAATAGCAATCAGCCCCAGCATTTT. It codes for CASSRQDNSNQPQHF.

V and J are TRBV7-6 and TRBJ2-7; the match to TRBD2 covers 7 bases. This CDR3 has 16 amino acids. Germline V gene data show CDR1 as SGHVS and CDR2 as FNYEAQ. The trim removed 3 bases at V and 0 bases at J, leaving 8 bases unmatched. This CDR3 is CASSFLLRGSSYEQYF. In DNA form, the CDR3 reads TGTGCCAGCAGCTTTCTCTTGCGGGGGAGCTCCTACGAGCAGTACTTC.

The V call is TRBV18, the J call TRBJ1-1; a weak D match, TRBD1 (6 bases). Germline CDR1 and CDR2: KGHSH and LQKENI. V gave up 3 bases and J gave up 4 bases, with 12 bases separating them. This CDR3 region has 14 residues. The chain's CDR3 is CASSPGVGGTEAFF. DNA for the CDR3: TGTGCCAGCTCACCGGGCGTAGGGGGCACTGAAGCTTTCTTT.

This clonotype was found a few times. The rearrangement uses TRBV7-2 and TRBJ2-7; D not certain. The CDR3 has 14 residues. Germline assignment: CDR1 SGHTA and CDR2 FQGNSA. V was trimmed by 4 bases and J by 5 bases, leaving 15 bases between them. The CDR3 is CASSSDLLPHEQYF. The CDR3 region has the DNA TGTGCCAGCAGCTCGGATCTCCTTCCCCACGAGCAGTACTTC.

Points on this clonotype: It is likely a read error, because the conserved phenylalanine at the end of the CDR3 is missing. In nucleotides, the CDR3 is TGCGCCAGCAGCCAAGAGTCAGGGGTCCTAGCGGGAGGAAGAATCTCCTACAATGAGCAGTTCTCC. It is translated as CASSQESGVLAGGRISYNEQFS. The chain employs TRBV4-1 and TRBJ2-1; 11 bases are a match to TRBD2. The CDR3 totals 22 residues. The J segment lost 0 bases and the V segment lost 0 bases, leaving 16 bases of the junction unmatched. The V gene's germline CDR1 is MGHRA and CDR2 YSYEKL.

The chain carries TRBV10-1 and TRBJ2-5; 9 nucleotides agree with TRBD2. With 3 bases clipped from V and 1 base from J, the junction kept 6 bases outside the gene matches. The CDR3 has 16 amino acids. Per the germline V gene, CDR1 is WNHNN and CDR2 is SYGVQD (reference sequence). The CDR3 bases are TGCGCCAGCAGTGAAGGCGGGAGGGCCGGCCAAGAGACCCAGTACTTC. Translation: CASSEGGRAGQETQYF.

The V gene is TRBV20-1, the J gene TRBJ2-2, with D perhaps TRBD2 (6 bases). V was shortened by 3 bases and J by 1 base, with 12 bases between the two germline ends. Germline V CDR1 and CDR2: DFQATT, SNEGSKA (reference sequence). CDR3 length equals 15 residues. CDR3 bases: TGCAGTGCTAGGGAGGGAGGCCGGAACACCGGGGAGCTGTTTTTT. Protein product: CSAREGGRNTGELFF.

This rearrangement joins TRBV29-1 to TRBJ2-2; no clear D gene. Germline assignment: CDR1 SQVTM and CDR2 ANQGSEA. The CDR3 extends over 13 amino acids. The V end was cut by 2 bases, the J end by 0 bases, with 4 bases between. CDR3 DNA sequence: TGCAGCGTTGAACCGGCGAACACCGGGGAGCTGTTTTTT. Its translation: CSVEPANTGELFF.

There are a few counts of this clonotype. This chain connects TRBV15 to TRBJ2-1; 8 bases match TRBD1. Trimming cost V 3 bases and J 1 base; bases outside gene matches: 2. This CDR3 has 15 residues. Germline CDR1 LNHNV, CDR2 YYDKDF (reference sequence). CDR3 region: CATSRTGDSYNEQFF. The CDR3 bases are TGTGCCACCAGCAGGACAGGGGATTCCTACAATGAGCAGTTCTTC.

This clonotype was counted only a few times. The chain couples TRBV29-1 to TRBJ2-1; 14 positions agree with TRBD2. Germline V gene sequence: CDR1 SQVTM, CDR2 ANQGSEA. Trimming removed 3 bases from V and 6 bases from J; junction bases left unmatched: 7. The CDR3 is 16 amino acids. Here the CDR3 reads CSVEAGTSGSLNEQFF. The CDR3 DNA reads TGCAGCGTTGAGGCCGGGACTAGCGGGAGTCTCAATGAGCAGTTCTTC.

V usage is TRBV30 and J usage is TRBJ1-6, with TRBD1 matching over 10 bases. This CDR3 is built from 14 residues. Trimming took 2 bases from V and 10 from J; bases not matched to a gene: 5. CDR1 is GTSNPN and CDR2 is SVGIG in the germline V gene (reference sequence). CDR3 sequence (DNA): TGTGCCTGGAGTATTGGGACAGGGGAATCACCCCTCCACTTT. Translation: CAWSIGTGESPLHF.

A few counts support this clonotype. The J gene is TRBJ2-1, the V gene TRBV5-1; D is possibly TRBD2 (5 bases). CDR1 SGHRS and CDR2 YFSETQ come from the germline V gene. The CDR3 spans 13 residues. Deletions cut 2 bases from V and 9 bases from J, with 12 bases between. The CDR3 is CASSLTDWGEQFF. The CDR3 nucleotides are TGCGCCAGCAGCTTAACGGACTGGGGTGAGCAGTTCTTC.

The CDR3 bases are TGCGCCAGCAGCTTGGACAGGGGAAAAGGAGAAGCTTTCTTT. Protein: CASSLDRGKGEAFF. The chain joins TRBV5-1 to TRBJ1-1; 7 bases fit TRBD1. Germline assignment: CDR1 SGHRS and CDR2 YFSETQ. The V gene end was trimmed by 0 bases and the J gene end by 8 bases; junction bases not matched to a gene: 7. The CDR3 spans 14 residues. Full variable domain (rest looked up from reference TRBV5-1 and TRBJ1-1): KAGVTQTPRYLIKTRGQQVTLSCSPISGHRSVSWYQQTPGQGLQFLFEYFSETQRNKGNFPGRFSGRQFSNSRSEMNVSTLELGDSALYLCASSLDRGKGEAFFGQGTRLTVV.

This clonotype was seen many times. The rearrangement joins TRBV12-3 or TRBV12-4 to TRBJ1-2, with D tentatively TRBD1 (5 bases). CDR3 size: 13 residues. The ends were cut back, 2 bases at V and 4 bases at J, with 8 bases in the middle. The CDR3 protein is CASSLSGTYGYTF. The CDR3 nucleotides are TGTGCCAGCAGTTTATCGGGGACCTATGGCTACACCTTC.

V is TRBV15 and J is TRBJ2-2; D gene uncertain. V shed 5 bases and J shed 3 bases, with 16 bases lying between them. Per germline, CDR1 LNHNV and CDR2 YYDKDF (reference sequence). There are 16 residues in the CDR3. CDR3 DNA: TGTGCCACCAGCGGCCTCGTGGGCAGTTACACCGGGGAGCTGTTTTTT. It is translated as CATSGLVGSYTGELFF.